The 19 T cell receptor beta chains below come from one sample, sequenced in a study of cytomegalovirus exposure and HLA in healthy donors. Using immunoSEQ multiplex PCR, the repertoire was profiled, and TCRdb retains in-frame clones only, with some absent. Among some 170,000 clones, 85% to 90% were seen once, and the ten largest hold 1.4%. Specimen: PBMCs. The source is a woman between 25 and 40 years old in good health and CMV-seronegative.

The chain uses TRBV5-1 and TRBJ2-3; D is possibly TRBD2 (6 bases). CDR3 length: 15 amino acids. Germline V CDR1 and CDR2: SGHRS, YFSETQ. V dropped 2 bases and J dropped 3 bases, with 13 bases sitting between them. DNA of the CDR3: TGCGCCAGCAGCTTAGACGGGGGTAGGACAGATACGCAGTATTTT. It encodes CASSLDGGRTDTQYF.

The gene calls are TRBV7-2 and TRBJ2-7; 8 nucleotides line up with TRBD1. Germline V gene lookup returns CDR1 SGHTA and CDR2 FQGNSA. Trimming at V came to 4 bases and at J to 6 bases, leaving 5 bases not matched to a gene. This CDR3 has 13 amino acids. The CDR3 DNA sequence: TGTGCCAGCAGCTACAGGACAGGGCTCGAGCAGTACTTC. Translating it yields CASSYRTGLEQYF.

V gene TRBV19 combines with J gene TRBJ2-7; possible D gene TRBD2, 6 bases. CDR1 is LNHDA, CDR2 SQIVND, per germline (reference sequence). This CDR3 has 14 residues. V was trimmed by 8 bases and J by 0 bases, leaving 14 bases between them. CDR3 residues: CASARAGRSYEQYF. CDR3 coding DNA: TGTGCCAGTGCGAGGGCGGGGCGCTCCTACGAGCAGTACTTC.

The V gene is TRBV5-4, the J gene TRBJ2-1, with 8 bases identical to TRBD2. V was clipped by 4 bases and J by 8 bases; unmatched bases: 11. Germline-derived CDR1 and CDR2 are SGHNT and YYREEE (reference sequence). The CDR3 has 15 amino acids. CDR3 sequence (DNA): TGTGCCAGCAGCCCCCGGACTAGCAAGGGGGATGAGCAGTTCTTC. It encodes CASSPRTSKGDEQFF.

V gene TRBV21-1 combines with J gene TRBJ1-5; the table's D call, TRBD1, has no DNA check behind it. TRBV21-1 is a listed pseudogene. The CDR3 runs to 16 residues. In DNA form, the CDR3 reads TGTGCCAGCAGCAAAGCGACTGGACAGTCAAATCAGCCCCAGCATTTT. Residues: CASSKATGQSNQPQHF.

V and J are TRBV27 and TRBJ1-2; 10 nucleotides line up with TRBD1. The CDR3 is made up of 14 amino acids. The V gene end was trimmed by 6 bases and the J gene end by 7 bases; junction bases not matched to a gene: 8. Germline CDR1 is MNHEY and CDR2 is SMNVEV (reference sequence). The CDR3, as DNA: TGTGCCAGCAGAAAATTGACAGGGGGCTTTGGCTACACCTTC. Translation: CASRKLTGGFGYTF.

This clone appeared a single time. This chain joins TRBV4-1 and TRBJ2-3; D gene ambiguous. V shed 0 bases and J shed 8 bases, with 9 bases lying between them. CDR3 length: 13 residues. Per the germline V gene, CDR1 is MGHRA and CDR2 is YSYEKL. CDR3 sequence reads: CASSQDDSTTQYF. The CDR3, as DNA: TGCGCCAGCAGCCAAGATGATAGCACTACGCAGTATTTT.

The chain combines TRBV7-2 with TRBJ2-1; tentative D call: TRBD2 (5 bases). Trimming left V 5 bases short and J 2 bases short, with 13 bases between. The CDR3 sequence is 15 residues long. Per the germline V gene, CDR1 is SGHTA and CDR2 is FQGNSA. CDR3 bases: TGTGCCAGCAGCCCTAGCACAGCAACCTACAATGAGCAGTTCTTC. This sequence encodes CASSPSTATYNEQFF.

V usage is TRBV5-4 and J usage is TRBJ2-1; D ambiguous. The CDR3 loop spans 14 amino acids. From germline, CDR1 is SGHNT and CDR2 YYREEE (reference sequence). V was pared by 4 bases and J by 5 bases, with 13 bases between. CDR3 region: CASSQAGRNNEQFF. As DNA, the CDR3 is TGTGCCAGCAGCCAAGCAGGAAGGAACAATGAGCAGTTCTTC. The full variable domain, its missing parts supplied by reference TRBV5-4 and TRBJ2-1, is ETGVTQSPTHLIKTRGQQVTLRCSSQSGHNTVSWYQQALGQGPQFIFQYYREEENGRGNFPPRFSGLQFPNYSSELNVNALELDDSALYLCASSQAGRNNEQFFGPGTRLTVL.

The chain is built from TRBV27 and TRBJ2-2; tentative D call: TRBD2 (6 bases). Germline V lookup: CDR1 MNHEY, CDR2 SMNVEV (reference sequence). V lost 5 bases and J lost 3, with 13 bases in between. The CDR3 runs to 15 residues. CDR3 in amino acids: CASSHVTGDTGELFF. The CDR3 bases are TGTGCCAGCAGTCACGTGACGGGGGACACCGGGGAGCTGTTTTTT.

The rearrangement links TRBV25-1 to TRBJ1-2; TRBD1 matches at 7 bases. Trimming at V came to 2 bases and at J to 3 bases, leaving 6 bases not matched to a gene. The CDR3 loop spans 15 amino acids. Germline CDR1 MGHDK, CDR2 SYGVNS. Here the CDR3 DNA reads TGTGCCAGCAGTGAAGTTGGGGACAGAGACTATGGCTACACCTTC. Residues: CASSEVGDRDYGYTF.

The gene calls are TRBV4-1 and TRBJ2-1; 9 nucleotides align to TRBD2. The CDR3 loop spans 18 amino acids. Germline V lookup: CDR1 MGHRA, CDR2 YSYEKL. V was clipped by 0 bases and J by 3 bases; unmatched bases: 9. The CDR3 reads CASSQDPGLAADYNEQFF. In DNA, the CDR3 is TGCGCCAGCAGCCAAGATCCGGGACTAGCAGCGGACTACAATGAGCAGTTCTTC.

The CDR3 spells CASSMNRAGELFF. For the CDR3, the DNA is TGTGCCAGCAGCATGAACAGGGCCGGGGAGCTGTTTTTT. This sequence joins TRBV6-6 and TRBJ2-2, with D tentatively TRBD1 (6 bases). The CDR3 consists of 13 residues. Germline V gene lookup returns CDR1 MNHNY and CDR2 SVGAGI (reference sequence). V shed 6 bases and J shed 6 bases, with 11 bases lying between them.

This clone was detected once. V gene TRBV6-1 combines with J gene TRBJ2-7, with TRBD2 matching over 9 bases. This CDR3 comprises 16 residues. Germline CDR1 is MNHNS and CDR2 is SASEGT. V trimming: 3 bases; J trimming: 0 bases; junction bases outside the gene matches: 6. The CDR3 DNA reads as TGTGCCAGCAGTGATATCCTAGCGGGGAACTCCTACGAGCAGTACTTC. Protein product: CASSDILAGNSYEQYF.

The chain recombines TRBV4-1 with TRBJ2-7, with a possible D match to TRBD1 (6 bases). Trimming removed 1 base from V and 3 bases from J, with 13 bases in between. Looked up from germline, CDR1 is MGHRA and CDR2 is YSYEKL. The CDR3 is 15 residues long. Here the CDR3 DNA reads TGCGCCAGCAGCCAAGCCCCGGACAGATTCTACGAGCAGTACTTC. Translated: CASSQAPDRFYEQYF.

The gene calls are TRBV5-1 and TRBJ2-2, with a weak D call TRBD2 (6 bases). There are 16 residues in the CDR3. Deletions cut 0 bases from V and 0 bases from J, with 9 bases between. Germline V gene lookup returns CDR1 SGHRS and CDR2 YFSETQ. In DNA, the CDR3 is TGCGCCAGCAGCTTGGGTGCGGGAACGAACACCGGGGAGCTGTTTTTT. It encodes CASSLGAGTNTGELFF.

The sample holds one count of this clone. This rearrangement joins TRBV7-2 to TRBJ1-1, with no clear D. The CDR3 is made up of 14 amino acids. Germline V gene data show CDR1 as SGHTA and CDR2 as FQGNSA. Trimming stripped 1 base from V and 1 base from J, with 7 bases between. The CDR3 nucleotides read TGTGCCAGCAGCTTAGGACGGGAGAACACTGAAGCTTTCTTT. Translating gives CASSLGRENTEAFF.

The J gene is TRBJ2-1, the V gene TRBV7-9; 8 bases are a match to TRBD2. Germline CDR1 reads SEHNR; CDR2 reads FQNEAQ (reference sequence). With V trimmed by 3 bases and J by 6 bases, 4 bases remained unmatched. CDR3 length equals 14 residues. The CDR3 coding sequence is TGTGCCAGCAGCTTTGAGCGGGGGTCCAATGAGCAGTTCTTC. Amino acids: CASSFERGSNEQFF.

CDR3 in amino acids: CASSQGLNEQFF. CDR3 nucleotides: TGTGCCAGTAGCCAGGGGTTAAATGAGCAGTTCTTC. The chain couples TRBV19 to TRBJ2-1, with D possibly being TRBD1 (6 bases). The CDR3 is 12 residues long. CDR1 is LNHDA, CDR2 SQIVND, per germline (reference sequence). Trimming pared 6 bases from V and 7 bases from J, leaving 10 bases between.